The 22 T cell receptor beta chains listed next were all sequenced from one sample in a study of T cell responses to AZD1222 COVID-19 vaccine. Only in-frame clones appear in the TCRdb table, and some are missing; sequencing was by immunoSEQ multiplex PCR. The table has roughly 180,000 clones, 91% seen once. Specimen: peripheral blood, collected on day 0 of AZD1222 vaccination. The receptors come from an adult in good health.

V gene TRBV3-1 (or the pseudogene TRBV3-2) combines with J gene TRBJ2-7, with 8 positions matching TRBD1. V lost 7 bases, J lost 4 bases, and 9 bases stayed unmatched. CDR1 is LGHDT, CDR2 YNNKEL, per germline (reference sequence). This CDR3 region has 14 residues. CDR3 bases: TGTGCCAGCACCTACGGGACAGGCAGTTACGAGCAGTACTTC. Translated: CASTYGTGSYEQYF.

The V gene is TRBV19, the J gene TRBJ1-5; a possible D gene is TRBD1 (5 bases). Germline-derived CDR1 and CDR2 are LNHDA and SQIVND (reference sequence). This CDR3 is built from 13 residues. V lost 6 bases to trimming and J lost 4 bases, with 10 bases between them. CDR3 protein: CASSSWGNQPQHF. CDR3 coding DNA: TGTGCCAGTAGCTCTTGGGGGAATCAGCCCCAGCATTTT. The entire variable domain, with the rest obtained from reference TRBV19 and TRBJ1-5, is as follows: DGGITQSPKYLFRKEGQNVTLSCEQNLNHDAMYWYRQDPGQGLRLIYYSQIVNDFQKGDIAEGYSVSREKKESFPLTVTSAQKNPTAFYLCASSSWGNQPQHFGDGTRLSIL.

This CDR3 is CAISDSASGSSYEQFF. The CDR3 nucleotides are TGTGCCATCAGTGATTCGGCTAGCGGGAGTAGCTATGAGCAGTTCTTC. V usage is TRBV10-3 and J usage is TRBJ2-1, with 10 bases aligning to TRBD2. This CDR3 comprises 16 residues. Germline V lookup: CDR1 ENHRY, CDR2 SYGVKD. After removal of 3 bases from V and 8 bases from J, the junction contained 10 bases not matched to a gene.

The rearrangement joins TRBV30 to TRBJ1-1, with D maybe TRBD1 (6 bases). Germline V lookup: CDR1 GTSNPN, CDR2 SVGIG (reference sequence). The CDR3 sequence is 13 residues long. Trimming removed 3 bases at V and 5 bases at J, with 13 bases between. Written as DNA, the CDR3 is TGTGCCTGGAGCCCAGGGGTTGCGACTGAAGCTTTCTTT. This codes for CAWSPGVATEAFF.

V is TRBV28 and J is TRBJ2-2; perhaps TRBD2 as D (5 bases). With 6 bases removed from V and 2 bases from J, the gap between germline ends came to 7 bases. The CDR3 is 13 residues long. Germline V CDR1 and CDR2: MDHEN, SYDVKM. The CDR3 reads CASSPGNTGELFF. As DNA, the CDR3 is TGTGCCAGCAGCCCGGGAAACACCGGGGAGCTGTTTTTT.

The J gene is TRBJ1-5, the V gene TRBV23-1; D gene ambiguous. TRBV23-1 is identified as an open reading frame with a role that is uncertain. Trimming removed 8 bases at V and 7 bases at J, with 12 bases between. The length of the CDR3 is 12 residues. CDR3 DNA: TGCGCCAGCCGGGGATCGGGCCAGCCCCAGCATTTT. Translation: CASRGSGQPQHF.

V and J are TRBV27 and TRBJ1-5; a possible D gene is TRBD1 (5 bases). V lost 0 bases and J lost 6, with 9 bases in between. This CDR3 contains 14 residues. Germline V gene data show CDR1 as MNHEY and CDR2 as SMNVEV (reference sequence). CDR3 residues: CASSLSGTPQPQHF. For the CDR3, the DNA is TGTGCCAGCAGTTTATCGGGGACCCCTCAGCCCCAGCATTTT.

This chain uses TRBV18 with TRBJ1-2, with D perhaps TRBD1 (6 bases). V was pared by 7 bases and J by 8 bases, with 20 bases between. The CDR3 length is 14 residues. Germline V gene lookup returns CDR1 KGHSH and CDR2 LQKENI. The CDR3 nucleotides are TGTGCCAGCTTCCCGGGGGCAGGTTTTCGGGGCTACACCTTC. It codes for CASFPGAGFRGYTF. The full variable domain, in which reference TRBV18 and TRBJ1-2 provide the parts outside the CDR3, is NAGVMQNPRHLVRRRGQEARLRCSPMKGHSHVYWYRQLPEEGLKFMVYLQKENIIDESGMPKERFSAEFPKEGPSILRIQQVVRGDSAAYFCASFPGAGFRGYTFGSGTRLTVV.

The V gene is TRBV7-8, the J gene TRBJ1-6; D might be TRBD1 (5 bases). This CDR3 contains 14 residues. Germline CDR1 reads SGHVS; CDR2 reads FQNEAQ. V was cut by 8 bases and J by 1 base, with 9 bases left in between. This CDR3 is CASGHSSYNSPLHF. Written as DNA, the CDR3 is TGTGCCAGCGGACACAGTTCCTATAATTCACCCCTCCACTTT.

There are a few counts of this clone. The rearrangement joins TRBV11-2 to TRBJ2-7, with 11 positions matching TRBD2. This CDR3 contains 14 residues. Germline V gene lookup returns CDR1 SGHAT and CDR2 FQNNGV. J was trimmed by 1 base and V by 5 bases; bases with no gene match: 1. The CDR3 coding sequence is TGTGCCAGCAGCCGGACTAGCGGGTCCTACGAGCAGTACTTC. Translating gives CASSRTSGSYEQYF.

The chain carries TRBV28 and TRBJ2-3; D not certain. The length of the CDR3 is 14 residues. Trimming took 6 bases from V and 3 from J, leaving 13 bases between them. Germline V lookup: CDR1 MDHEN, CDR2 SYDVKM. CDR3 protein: CASRRTGLTDTQYF. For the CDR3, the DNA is TGTGCCAGCAGAAGGACCGGGTTGACAGATACGCAGTATTTT.

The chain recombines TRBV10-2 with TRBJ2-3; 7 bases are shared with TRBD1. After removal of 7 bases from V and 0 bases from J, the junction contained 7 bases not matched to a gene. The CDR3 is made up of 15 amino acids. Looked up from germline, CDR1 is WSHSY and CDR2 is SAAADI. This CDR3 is CASTPSRGSTDTQYF. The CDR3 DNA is TGCGCCAGCACCCCAAGCAGGGGGAGCACAGATACGCAGTATTTT.

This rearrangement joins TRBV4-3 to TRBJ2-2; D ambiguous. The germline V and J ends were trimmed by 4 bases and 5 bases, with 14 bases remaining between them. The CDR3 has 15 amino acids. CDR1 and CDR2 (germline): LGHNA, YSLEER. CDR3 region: CASSLHQTETGELFF. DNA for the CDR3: TGCGCCAGCAGCCTCCACCAGACTGAAACCGGGGAGCTGTTTTTT.

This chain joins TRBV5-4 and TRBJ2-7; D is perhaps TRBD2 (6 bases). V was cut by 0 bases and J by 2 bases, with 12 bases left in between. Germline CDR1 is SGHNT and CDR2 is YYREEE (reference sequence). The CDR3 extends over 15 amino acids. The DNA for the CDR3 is TGTGCCAGCAGCTTGGGTCATCGCGGGGCCTACGAGCAGTACTTC. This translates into CASSLGHRGAYEQYF.

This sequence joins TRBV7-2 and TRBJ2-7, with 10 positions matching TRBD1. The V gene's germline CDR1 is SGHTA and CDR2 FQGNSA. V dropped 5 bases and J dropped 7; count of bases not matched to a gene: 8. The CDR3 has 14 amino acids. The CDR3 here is CASSLGTGVGEQYF. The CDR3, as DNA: TGTGCCAGCAGCCTCGGGACAGGGGTGGGAGAGCAGTACTTC.

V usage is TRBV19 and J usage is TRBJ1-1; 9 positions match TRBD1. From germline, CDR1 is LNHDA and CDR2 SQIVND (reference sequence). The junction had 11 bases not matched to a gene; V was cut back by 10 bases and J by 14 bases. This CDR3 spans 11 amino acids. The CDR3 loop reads CATDSQGAKFF. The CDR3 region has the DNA TGTGCCACCGATTCACAGGGGGCAAAGTTCTTT.

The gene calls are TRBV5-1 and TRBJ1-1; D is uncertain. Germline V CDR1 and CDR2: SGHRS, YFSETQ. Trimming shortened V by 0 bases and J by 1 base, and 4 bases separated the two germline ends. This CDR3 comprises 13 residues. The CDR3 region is CASSLVRNTEAFF. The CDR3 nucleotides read TGCGCCAGCAGCTTGGTTAGGAACACTGAAGCTTTCTTT.

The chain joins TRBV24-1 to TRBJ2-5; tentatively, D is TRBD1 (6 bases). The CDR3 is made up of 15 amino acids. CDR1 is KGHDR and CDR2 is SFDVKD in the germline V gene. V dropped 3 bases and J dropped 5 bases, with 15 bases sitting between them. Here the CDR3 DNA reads TGTGCCACCAGTGATAGAACAGGGCTTGGTGAGACCCAGTACTTC. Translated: CATSDRTGLGETQYF.

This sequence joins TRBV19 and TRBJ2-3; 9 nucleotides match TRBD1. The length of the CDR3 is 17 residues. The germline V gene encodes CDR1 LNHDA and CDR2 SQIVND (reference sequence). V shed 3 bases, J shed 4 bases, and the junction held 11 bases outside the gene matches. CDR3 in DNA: TGTGCCAGTAGTATTAGTTCCGGGACAGGGACATCAGATACGCAGTATTTT. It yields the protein CASSISSGTGTSDTQYF.

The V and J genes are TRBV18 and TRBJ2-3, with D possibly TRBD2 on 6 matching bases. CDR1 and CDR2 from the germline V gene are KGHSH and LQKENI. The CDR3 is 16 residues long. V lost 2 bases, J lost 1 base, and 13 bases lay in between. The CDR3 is CASSPSPGTRTDTQYF. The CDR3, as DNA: TGTGCCAGCTCACCATCCCCTGGGACTCGCACAGATACGCAGTATTTT.

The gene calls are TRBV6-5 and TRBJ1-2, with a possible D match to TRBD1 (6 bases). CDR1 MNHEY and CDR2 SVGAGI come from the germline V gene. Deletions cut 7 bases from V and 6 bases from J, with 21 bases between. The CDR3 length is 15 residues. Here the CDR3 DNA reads TGTGCCAGCACCGACGCGGGGGCGGAAAAGAATGGCTACACCTTC. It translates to CASTDAGAEKNGYTF.

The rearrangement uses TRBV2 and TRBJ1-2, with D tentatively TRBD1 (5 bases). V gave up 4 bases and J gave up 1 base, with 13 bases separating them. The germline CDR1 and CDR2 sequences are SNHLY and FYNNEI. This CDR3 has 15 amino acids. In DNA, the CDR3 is TGTGCCAGCAGTGTTTCCAGGGCCAGTAACTATGGCTACACCTTC. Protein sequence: CASSVSRASNYGYTF.